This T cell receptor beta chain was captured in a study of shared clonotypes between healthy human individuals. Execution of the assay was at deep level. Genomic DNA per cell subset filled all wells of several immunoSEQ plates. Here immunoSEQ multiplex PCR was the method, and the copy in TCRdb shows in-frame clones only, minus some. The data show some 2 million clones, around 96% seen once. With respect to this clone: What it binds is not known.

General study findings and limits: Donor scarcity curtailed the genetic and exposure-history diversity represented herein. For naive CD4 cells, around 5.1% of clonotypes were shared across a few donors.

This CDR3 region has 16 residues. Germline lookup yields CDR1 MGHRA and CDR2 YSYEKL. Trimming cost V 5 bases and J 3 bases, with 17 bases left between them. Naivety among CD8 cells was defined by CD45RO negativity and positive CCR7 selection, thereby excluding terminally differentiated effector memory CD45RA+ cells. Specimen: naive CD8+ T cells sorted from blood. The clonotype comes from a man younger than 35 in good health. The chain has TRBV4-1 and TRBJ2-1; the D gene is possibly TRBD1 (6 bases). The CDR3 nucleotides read TGCGCCAGCAGCAAACGTGTACAGGGCCTCTACAATGAGCAGTTCTTC. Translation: CASSKRVQGLYNEQFF.